Listed here are 21 T cell receptor beta chains from one sample, sequenced in a study of cytomegalovirus exposure and HLA in healthy donors. The assay was immunoSEQ multiplex PCR, and TCRdb's table has in-frame clones only and misses some. Altogether about 150,000 clones are present, about 80% being singletons, with the ten largest covering less than 35%. Sequencing was carried out using PBMCs. These receptors all stem from a man aged 25 to 45 in good health and CMV-seropositive.

The rearrangement uses TRBV6-5 and TRBJ2-7; TRBD1 might be the D (5 bases). This CDR3 is built from 12 residues. Germline assignment: CDR1 MNHEY and CDR2 SVGAGI. Trimming left V 5 bases short and J 5 bases short, with 10 bases between. The CDR3 sequence: CASSDRGNEQYF. In nucleotides, the CDR3 is TGTGCCAGCAGTGATAGGGGAAACGAGCAGTACTTC.

V usage is TRBV7-6 and J usage is TRBJ2-7; D is possibly TRBD2 (5 bases). The CDR3 consists of 12 residues. The germline V and J ends were trimmed by 1 base and 6 bases, with 7 bases remaining between them. Germline CDR1 reads SGHVS; CDR2 reads FNYEAQ. CDR3 sequence (DNA): TGTGCCAGCAGCTTAGGAAGCGGCGAGCAGTACTTC. Its translation: CASSLGSGEQYF. Variable domain in full (rest from reference TRBV7-6 and TRBJ2-7): GAGVSQSPRYKVTKRGQDVALRCDPISGHVSLYWYRQALGQGPEFLTYFNYEAQQDKSGLPNDRFSAERPEGSISTLTIQRTEQRDSAMYRCASSLGSGEQYFGPGTRLTVT.

V and J are TRBV4-3 and TRBJ1-4; no reliable D call. The V gene lost 0 bases and the J gene lost 6 bases, with 5 bases spanning the gap. Looked up from germline, CDR1 is LGHNA and CDR2 is YSLEER. There are 13 residues in the CDR3. CDR3 region: CASSQDLDEKLFF. The CDR3 DNA reads TGCGCCAGCAGCCAAGATCTTGATGAAAAACTGTTTTTT.

The genes are TRBV10-3 and TRBJ1-4; 7 positions agree with TRBD1. The trim removed 4 bases at V and 11 bases at J, leaving 10 bases unmatched. This CDR3 comprises 14 residues. Germline V gene sequence: CDR1 ENHRY, CDR2 SYGVKD. In DNA, the CDR3 is TGTGCCATCAGTGTGACAGGGTCCGGGTATAAACTGTTTTTT. This gives the protein CAISVTGSGYKLFF.

The rearrangement joins TRBV29-1 to TRBJ2-2; TRBD1 aligns across 11 bases. Germline assignment: CDR1 SQVTM and CDR2 ANQGSEA. V gave up 6 bases and J gave up 9 bases; unmatched junction bases: 6. CDR3 length: 13 amino acids. CDR3: CSVRWTGGRELFF. CDR3 in DNA: TGCAGCGTCAGATGGACAGGGGGCAGGGAGCTGTTTTTT.

V is TRBV11-2 and J is TRBJ1-2; 9 bases line up with TRBD1. The CDR3 loop spans 15 amino acids. V was clipped by 3 bases and J by 4 bases; unmatched bases: 6. Germline V CDR1 and CDR2: SGHAT, FQNNGV. The CDR3 nucleotides read TGTGCCAGCAGCTTTGGACAGGGGTTGGTCTATGGCTACACCTTC. Its protein is CASSFGQGLVYGYTF.

The chain has TRBV2 and TRBJ2-5, with a weak D call TRBD2 (6 bases). Trimming removed 6 bases at V and 2 bases at J, with 16 bases between. Germline V lookup: CDR1 SNHLY, CDR2 FYNNEI. This CDR3 has 15 amino acids. The CDR3 reads CASSLSSRGQETQYF. The DNA of the CDR3 is TGTGCCAGCAGCCTAAGTAGCCGGGGGCAAGAGACCCAGTACTTC.

This clone turned up a few times. The CDR3 nucleotides are TGTGCCAGCTCTGGGGCAGGAACCTATGGCTACACCTTC. It specifies CASSGAGTYGYTF. This chain uses TRBV18 with TRBJ1-2; a possible D gene is TRBD1 (5 bases). Trimming took off 6 bases at V and 4 bases at J, with 12 bases between the two ends. This CDR3 is 13 amino acids long. Germline CDR1 is KGHSH and CDR2 is LQKENI.

CDR3 in DNA: TGTGCCAGCACTACCAGGAACTCCTACGAGCAGTACTTC. It encodes CASTTRNSYEQYF. The V call is TRBV7-2, the J call TRBJ2-7; no definite D call. The germline gives CDR1 SGHTA, CDR2 FQGNSA. This CDR3 has 13 amino acids. The germline V and J ends were trimmed by 7 bases and 0 bases, with 10 bases remaining between them.

This rearrangement joins TRBV25-1 to TRBJ1-4, with a possible D match to TRBD1 (5 bases). V gave up 4 bases and J gave up 8 bases, with 14 bases separating them. The length of the CDR3 is 14 residues. Germline CDR1 and CDR2: MGHDK and SYGVNS. In DNA form, the CDR3 reads TGTGCCAGCAGTGCCGGGACTGCTAGAGAAAAACTGTTTTTT. Residues: CASSAGTAREKLFF. Full variable domain (remainder filled in from reference TRBV25-1 and TRBJ1-4): EADIYQTPRYLVIGTGKKITLECSQTMGHDKMYWYQQDPGMELHLIHYSYGVNSTEKGDLSSESTVSRIRTEHFPLTLESARPSHTSQYLCASSAGTAREKLFFGSGTQLSVL.

The V call is TRBV11-1, the J call TRBJ1-2; no definite D call. Germline V gene lookup returns CDR1 SGHAT and CDR2 FQDESV (reference sequence). The CDR3 is made up of 14 amino acids. V lost 5 bases and J lost 4, with 14 bases in between. Written as DNA, the CDR3 is TGTGCCAGCAGCCCTGGAGATGTAAGCTATGGCTACACCTTC. Protein: CASSPGDVSYGYTF.

V and J are TRBV6-5 and TRBJ2-1, with D unresolved. The CDR3 contains 12 residues. CDR1 is MNHEY and CDR2 is SVGAGI in the germline V gene. The V and J ends lost 2 bases and 12 bases respectively, with 11 bases between them. The CDR3 here is CASSYPLGLQFF. Here the CDR3 DNA reads TGTGCCAGCAGTTACCCCCTCGGGTTGCAGTTCTTC.

This clone was detected once. The chain links TRBV5-1 to TRBJ2-3; 7 bases agree with TRBD2. CDR1 and CDR2 from the germline V gene are SGHRS and YFSETQ. The CDR3 runs 13 residues. V lost 7 bases to trimming and J lost 6 bases; unmatched junction nucleotides: 8. For the CDR3, the DNA is TGCGCCAGCGCTAGCGGCGGGGAGGATACGCAGTATTTT. Translating gives CASASGGEDTQYF.

The gene calls are TRBV28 and TRBJ2-5, with no clear D. The CDR3 consists of 11 residues. CDR1 is MDHEN and CDR2 is SYDVKM in the germline V gene. V lost 3 bases to trimming and J lost 5 bases, with 4 bases between them. The CDR3 region has the DNA TGTGCCAGCAGTTTCGGTGAGACCCAGTACTTC. This translates into CASSFGETQYF.

CDR3 loop: CSVLGQGARGYTF. The CDR3 DNA reads TGCAGCGTCCTGGGACAGGGGGCGAGAGGCTACACCTTC. The chain is built from TRBV29-1 and TRBJ1-2, with TRBD1 matching over 12 bases. Germline CDR1 reads SQVTM; CDR2 reads ANQGSEA. This CDR3 spans 13 amino acids. With V trimmed by 6 bases and J by 8 bases, 7 bases remained unmatched.

This rearrangement joins TRBV5-1 to TRBJ1-1, with D perhaps TRBD1 (5 bases). The V gene lost 7 bases and the J gene lost 0 bases, with 13 bases spanning the gap. The CDR3 is 14 residues long. Germline lookup yields CDR1 SGHRS and CDR2 YFSETQ. CDR3 region: CASHQGSVNTEAFF. CDR3 in DNA: TGCGCCAGCCACCAGGGCTCAGTGAACACTGAAGCTTTCTTT.

This chain joins TRBV25-1 and TRBJ2-3; the match to TRBD2 covers 10 bases. CDR1 is MGHDK and CDR2 is SYGVNS in the germline V gene. The ends lost 10 bases at V and 5 bases at J; junction bases unmatched: 6. The CDR3 totals 13 residues. The CDR3 DNA reads as TGTGCCACCAGCGGGGGGGCAGAAGATACGCAGTATTTT. Protein product: CATSGGAEDTQYF.

This clone was observed a single time. The V and J genes are TRBV5-1 and TRBJ2-2; 7 positions agree with TRBD2. Trimming removed 4 bases from V and 1 base from J; junction bases left unmatched: 7. Germline V gene data show CDR1 as SGHRS and CDR2 as YFSETQ. This CDR3 spans 16 amino acids. CDR3 bases: TGCGCCAGCAGCGGACTAGGGAAGGTGAACACCGGGGAGCTGTTTTTT. Protein: CASSGLGKVNTGELFF.

V is TRBV10-2 and J is TRBJ1-1; 7 bases match TRBD1. The CDR3 has 14 amino acids. The germline gives CDR1 WSHSY, CDR2 SAAADI. The ends lost 4 bases at V and 0 bases at J; junction bases unmatched: 2. The CDR3 nucleotides are TGCGCCAGCAGTGGGGACAGCATGAACACTGAAGCTTTCTTT. Its translation is CASSGDSMNTEAFF.

The gene calls are TRBV29-1 and TRBJ1-1; D ambiguous. The CDR3 is made up of 14 amino acids. Germline V gives CDR1 SQVTM, CDR2 ANQGSEA. Trimming left V 8 bases short and J 1 base short, with 17 bases between. The CDR3 spells CSSRGQAANTEAFF. Here the CDR3 DNA reads TGCAGCTCGCGAGGGCAGGCGGCGAACACTGAAGCTTTCTTT.

The chain carries TRBV10-3 and TRBJ1-2; no clear D gene. The V end lost 3 bases, the J end lost 8 bases, and 13 bases lay between the germline ends. CDR3 size: 13 residues. Germline V gene data show CDR1 as ENHRY and CDR2 as SYGVKD. The CDR3 DNA is TGTGCCATCAGTGAAGGAGGTGTGAGAGGCTACACCTTC. Translated: CAISEGGVRGYTF.